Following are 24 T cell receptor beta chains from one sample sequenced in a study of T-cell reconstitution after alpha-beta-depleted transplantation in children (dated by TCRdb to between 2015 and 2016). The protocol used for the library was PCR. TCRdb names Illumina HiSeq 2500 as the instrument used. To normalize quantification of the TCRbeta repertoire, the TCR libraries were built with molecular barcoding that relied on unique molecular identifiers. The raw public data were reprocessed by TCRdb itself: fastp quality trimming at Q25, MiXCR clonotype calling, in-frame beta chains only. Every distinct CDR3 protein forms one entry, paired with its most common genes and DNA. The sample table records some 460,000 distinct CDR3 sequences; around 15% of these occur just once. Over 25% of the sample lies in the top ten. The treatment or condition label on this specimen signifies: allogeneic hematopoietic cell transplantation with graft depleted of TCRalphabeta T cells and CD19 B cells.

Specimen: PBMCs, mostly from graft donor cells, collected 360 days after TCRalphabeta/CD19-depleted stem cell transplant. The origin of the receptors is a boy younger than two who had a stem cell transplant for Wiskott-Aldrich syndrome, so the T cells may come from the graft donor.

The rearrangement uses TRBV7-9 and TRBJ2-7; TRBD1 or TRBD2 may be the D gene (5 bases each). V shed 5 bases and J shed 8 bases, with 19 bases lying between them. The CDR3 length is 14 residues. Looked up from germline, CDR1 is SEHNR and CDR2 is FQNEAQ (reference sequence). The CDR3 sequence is CASSPLRGSVKQYF. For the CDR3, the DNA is TGTGCCAGCAGCCCCCTTCGGGGCTCAGTTAAGCAGTACTTC.

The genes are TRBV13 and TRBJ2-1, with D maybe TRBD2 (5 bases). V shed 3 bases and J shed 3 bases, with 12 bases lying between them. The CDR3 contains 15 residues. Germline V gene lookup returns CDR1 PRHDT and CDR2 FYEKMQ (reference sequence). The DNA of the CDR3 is TGTGCCAGCAGCTTGTCGGGGAAACGCTACAATGAGCAGTTCTTC. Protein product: CASSLSGKRYNEQFF.

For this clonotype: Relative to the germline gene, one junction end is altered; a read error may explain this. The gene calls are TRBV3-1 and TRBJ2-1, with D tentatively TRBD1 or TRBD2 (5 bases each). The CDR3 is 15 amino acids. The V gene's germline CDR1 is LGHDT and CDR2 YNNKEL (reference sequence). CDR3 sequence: CASSQGPGSYSEQFF. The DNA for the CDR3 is TGTGCCAGCAGCCAGGGGCCAGGGAGTTACAGTGAGCAGTTCTTC.

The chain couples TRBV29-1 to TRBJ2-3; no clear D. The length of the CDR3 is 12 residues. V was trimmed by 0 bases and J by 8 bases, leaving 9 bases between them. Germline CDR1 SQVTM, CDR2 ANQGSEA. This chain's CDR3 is CSVEEMLGTQYF. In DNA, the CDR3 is TGCAGCGTTGAAGAAATGCTGGGTACGCAGTATTTT.

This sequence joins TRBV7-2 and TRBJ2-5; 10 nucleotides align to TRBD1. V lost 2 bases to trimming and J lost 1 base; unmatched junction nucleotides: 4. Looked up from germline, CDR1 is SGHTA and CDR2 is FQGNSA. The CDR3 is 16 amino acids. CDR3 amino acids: CASSLRDRGPQETQYF. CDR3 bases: TGTGCCAGCAGCTTACGGGACAGGGGCCCCCAAGAGACCCAGTACTTC.

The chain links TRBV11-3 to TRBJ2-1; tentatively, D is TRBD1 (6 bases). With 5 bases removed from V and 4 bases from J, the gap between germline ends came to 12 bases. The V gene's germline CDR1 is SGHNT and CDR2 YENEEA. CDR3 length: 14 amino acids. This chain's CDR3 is CASSLEDSYNEQFF. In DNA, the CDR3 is TGTGCCAGCAGCCTTGAGGACAGTTACAATGAGCAGTTCTTC.

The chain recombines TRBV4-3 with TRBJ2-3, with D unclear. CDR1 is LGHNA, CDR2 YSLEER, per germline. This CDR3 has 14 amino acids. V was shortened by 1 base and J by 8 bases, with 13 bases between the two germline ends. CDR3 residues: CASSQVPLGGTQYF. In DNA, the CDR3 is TGCGCCAGCAGCCAAGTTCCGTTGGGCGGTACGCAGTATTTT.

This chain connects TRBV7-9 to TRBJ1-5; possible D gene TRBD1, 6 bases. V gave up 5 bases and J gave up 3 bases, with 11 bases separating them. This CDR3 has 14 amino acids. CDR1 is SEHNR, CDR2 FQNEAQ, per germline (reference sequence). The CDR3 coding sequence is TGTGCCAGCAGCGTAGGGGGGCCCAATCAGCCCCAGCATTTT. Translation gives CASSVGGPNQPQHF.

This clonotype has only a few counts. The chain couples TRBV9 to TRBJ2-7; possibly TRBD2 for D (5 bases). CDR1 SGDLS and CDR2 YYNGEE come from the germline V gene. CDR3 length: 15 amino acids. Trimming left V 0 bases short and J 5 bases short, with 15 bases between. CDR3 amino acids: CASSVEGYLGNEQYF. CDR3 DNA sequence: TGTGCCAGCAGCGTAGAAGGGTACCTCGGGAACGAGCAGTACTTC. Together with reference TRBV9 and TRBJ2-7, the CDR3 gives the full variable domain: DSGVTQTPKHLITATGQRVTLRCSPRSGDLSVYWYQQSLDQGLQFLIQYYNGEERAKGNILERFSAQQFPDLHSELNLSSLELGDSALYFCASSVEGYLGNEQYFGPGTRLTVT.

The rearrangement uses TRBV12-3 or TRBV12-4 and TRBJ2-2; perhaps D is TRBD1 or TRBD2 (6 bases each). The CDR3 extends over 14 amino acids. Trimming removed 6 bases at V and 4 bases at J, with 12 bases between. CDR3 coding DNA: TGTGCCAGCAGAGGGGGGTCGGCCACCGGGGAGCTGTTTTTT. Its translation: CASRGGSATGELFF.

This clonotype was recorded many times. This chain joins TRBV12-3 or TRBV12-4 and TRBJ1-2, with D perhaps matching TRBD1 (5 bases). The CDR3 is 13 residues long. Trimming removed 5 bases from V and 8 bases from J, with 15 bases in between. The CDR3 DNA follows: TGTGCCAGCAGTCCGAGGGCAGGGACGGGCTACACCTTC. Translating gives CASSPRAGTGYTF.

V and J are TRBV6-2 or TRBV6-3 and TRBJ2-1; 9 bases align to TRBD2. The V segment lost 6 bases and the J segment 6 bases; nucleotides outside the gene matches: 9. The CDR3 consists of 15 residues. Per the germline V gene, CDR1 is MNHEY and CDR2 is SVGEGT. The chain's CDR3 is CASRPASGRFNEQFF. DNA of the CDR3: TGTGCCAGCAGGCCTGCAAGCGGGAGGTTCAATGAGCAGTTCTTC.

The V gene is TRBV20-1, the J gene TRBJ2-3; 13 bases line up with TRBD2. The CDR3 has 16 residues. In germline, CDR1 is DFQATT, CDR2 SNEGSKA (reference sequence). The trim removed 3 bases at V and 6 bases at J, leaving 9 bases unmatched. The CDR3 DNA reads TGCAGTGCTAGCCCCGGGACTAGCGGGGTGGGGGATACGCAGTATTTT. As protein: CSASPGTSGVGDTQYF.

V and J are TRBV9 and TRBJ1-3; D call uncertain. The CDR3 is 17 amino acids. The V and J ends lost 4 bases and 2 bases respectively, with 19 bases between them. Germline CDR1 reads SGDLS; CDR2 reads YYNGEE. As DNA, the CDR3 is TGTGCCAGCAGCCCCCGTTTTTGGACCGAGACTGGAAACACCATATATTTT. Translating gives CASSPRFWTETGNTIYF.

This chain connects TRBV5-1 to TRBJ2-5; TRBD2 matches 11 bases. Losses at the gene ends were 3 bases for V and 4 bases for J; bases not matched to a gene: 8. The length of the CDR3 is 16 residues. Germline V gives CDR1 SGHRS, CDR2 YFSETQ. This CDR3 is CASSSPTLAGGETQYF. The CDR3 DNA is TGCGCCAGCAGCTCTCCAACTCTAGCGGGGGGAGAGACCCAGTACTTC.

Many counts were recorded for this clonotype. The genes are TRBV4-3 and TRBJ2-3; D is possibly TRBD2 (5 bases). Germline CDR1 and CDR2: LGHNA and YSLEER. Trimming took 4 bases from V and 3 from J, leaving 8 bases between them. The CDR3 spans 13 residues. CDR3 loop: CASSRSGTDTQYF. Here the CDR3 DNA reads TGCGCCAGCAGCCGTTCGGGGACAGATACGCAGTATTTT.

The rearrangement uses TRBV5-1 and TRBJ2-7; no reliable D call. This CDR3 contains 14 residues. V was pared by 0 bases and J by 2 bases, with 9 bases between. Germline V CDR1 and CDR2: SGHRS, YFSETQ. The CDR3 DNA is TGCGCCAGCAGCTTGGCCCTGGGGACCTACGAGCAGTACTTC. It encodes CASSLALGTYEQYF.

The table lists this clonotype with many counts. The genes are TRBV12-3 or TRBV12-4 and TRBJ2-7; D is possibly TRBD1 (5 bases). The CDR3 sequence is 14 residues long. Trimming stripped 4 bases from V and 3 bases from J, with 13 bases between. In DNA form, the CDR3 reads TGTGCCAGCAGTTCAGGGTCCTCTTTCTACGAGCAGTACTTC. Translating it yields CASSSGSSFYEQYF.

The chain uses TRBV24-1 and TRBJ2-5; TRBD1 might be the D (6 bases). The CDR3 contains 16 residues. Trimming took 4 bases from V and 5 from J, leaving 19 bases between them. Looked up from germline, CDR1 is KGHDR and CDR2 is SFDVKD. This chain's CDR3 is CATSDHTWGRRETQYF. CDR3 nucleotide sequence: TGTGCCACCAGTGACCACACATGGGGGCGGCGGGAGACCCAGTACTTC.

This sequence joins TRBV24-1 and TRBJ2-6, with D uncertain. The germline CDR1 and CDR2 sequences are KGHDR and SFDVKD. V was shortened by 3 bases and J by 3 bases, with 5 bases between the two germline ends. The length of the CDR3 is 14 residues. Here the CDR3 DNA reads TGTGCCACCAGTGATGGGTTTGGGGCCAACGTCCTGACTTTC. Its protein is CATSDGFGANVLTF.

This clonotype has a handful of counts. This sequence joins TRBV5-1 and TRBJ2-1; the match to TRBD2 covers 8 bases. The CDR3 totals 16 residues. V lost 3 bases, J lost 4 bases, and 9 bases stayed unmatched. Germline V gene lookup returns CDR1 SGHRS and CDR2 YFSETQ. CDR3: CASSSLTSGGYNEQFF. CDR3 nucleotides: TGCGCCAGCAGCTCGTTAACTAGCGGAGGTTACAATGAGCAGTTCTTC.

CDR3 loop: CASSQDFGGWEYEQYF. CDR3 coding DNA: TGCGCCAGCAGCCAAGATTTCGGGGGTTGGGAATACGAGCAGTACTTC. The rearrangement links TRBV4-3 to TRBJ2-7, with a tentative D call TRBD2 (6 bases). The germline V gene encodes CDR1 LGHNA and CDR2 YSLEER. V was cut by 0 bases and J by 4 bases, with 16 bases left in between. The CDR3 spans 16 residues.

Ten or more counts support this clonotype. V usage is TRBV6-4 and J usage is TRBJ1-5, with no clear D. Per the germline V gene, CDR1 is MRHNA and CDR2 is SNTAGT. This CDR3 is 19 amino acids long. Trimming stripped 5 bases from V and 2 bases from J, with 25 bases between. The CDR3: CASSLASGISGAGNQPQHF. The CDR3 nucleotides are TGTGCCAGCAGTCTGGCATCCGGGATCTCAGGTGCCGGCAATCAGCCCCAGCATTTT.

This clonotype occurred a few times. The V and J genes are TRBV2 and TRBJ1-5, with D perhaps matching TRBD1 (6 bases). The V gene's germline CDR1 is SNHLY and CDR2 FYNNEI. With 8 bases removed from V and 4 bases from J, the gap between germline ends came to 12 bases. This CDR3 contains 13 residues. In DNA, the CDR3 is TGTGCCAGCCAGGGGCAGGGGAATCAGCCCCAGCATTTT. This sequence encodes CASQGQGNQPQHF.